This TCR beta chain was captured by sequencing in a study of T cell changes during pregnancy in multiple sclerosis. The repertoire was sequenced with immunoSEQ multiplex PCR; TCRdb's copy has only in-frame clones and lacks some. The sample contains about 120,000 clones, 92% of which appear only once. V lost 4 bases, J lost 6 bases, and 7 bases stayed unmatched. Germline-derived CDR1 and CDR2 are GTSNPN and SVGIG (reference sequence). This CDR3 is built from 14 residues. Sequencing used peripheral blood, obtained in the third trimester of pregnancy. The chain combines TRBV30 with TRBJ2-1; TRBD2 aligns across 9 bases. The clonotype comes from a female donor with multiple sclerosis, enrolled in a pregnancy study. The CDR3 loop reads CAWNRGLASNEQFF. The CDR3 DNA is TGTGCCTGGAACCGGGGACTAGCCTCCAATGAGCAGTTCTTC.